These T cell receptor beta chains were read from a single sample in a study of blood T cell repertoires in COVID-19. Generated by immunoSEQ multiplex PCR, the TCRdb table keeps only in-frame clones and is missing some. The sample lists some 100,000 clones, roughly nine tenths seen once, with around 10% in the top ten. Sequenced: peripheral blood. Source of these receptors: a man aged 50 or older with acute or convalescent COVID-19. The CDR3 runs from the conserved cysteine through the conserved F or W. The order of the fields is D gene, V gene, J gene, clone size, CDR3 DNA, CDR3 protein. The D gene is left open where the match is weak. Size is stated for part of the rows, as once, few or many counts, or as a class when the clone is expanded.

D gene: TRBD2
V gene: TRBV4-1
J gene: TRBJ2-2
clone size: .
CDR3 DNA: TGCGCCAGCAGCCAAGTTGGACTAGCGGGGGGTCATTCCGGGGAGCTGTTTTTT
CDR3 protein: CASSQVGLAGGHSGELFF

D gene: .
V gene: TRBV21-1
J gene: TRBJ2-7
clone size: .
CDR3 DNA: TGTGCCAGCAGCAAAGTTTTTCCGGGAGCTGCCTACGAGCAGTACTTC
CDR3 protein: CASSKVFPGAAYEQYF

D gene: TRBD1
V gene: TRBV2
J gene: TRBJ1-5
clone size: .
CDR3 DNA: TGTGCCAGTAATCGACAGGGGACCAATCAGCCCCAGCATTTT
CDR3 protein: CASNRQGTNQPQHF

D gene: TRBD1
V gene: TRBV5-1
J gene: TRBJ1-2
clone size: .
CDR3 DNA: TGCGCCAGCAGCGGGACAGGGGAAAACTGGGATGGCTACACCTTC
CDR3 protein: CASSGTGENWDGYTF

D gene: .
V gene: TRBV7-9
J gene: TRBJ1-1
clone size: .
CDR3 DNA: TGTGCCAGCAGCTTAGATGGGACACCGAACACTGAAGCTTTCTTT
CDR3 protein: CASSLDGTPNTEAFF

D gene: TRBD2
V gene: TRBV5-1
J gene: TRBJ2-7
clone size: few
CDR3 DNA: TGCGCCAGCAGCTTGGATAGACTAGCGGTCTACGAGCAGTACTTC
CDR3 protein: CASSLDRLAVYEQYF

D gene: TRBD1
V gene: TRBV4-1
J gene: TRBJ1-5
clone size: .
CDR3 DNA: TGCGCCAGCAGCCAACCCCGAGCAGGGGGCGGACAGCCCCAGCATTTT
CDR3 protein: CASSQPRAGGGQPQHF

D gene: .
V gene: TRBV5-1
J gene: TRBJ2-2
clone size: .
CDR3 DNA: TGCGCCAGCAGCTTGTCCAGCAGGGTCGGCACCGGGGAGCTGTTTTTT
CDR3 protein: CASSLSSRVGTGELFF

D gene: .
V gene: TRBV5-5
J gene: TRBJ1-2
clone size: .
CDR3 DNA: TGTGCCAGCAGCTTGACGACAGGTGCCTATGGCTACACCTTC
CDR3 protein: CASSLTTGAYGYTF

D gene: .
V gene: TRBV29-1
J gene: TRBJ1-1
clone size: .
CDR3 DNA: TGCAGCGTTGACAGGGCGACCTTGGACACTGAAGCTTTCTTT
CDR3 protein: CSVDRATLDTEAFF

D gene: TRBD2
V gene: TRBV15
J gene: TRBJ2-2
clone size: .
CDR3 DNA: TGTGCCACCAGCAGTCTGGGACTAAACACCGGGGAGCTGTTTTTT
CDR3 protein: CATSSLGLNTGELFF

D gene: TRBD1
V gene: TRBV27
J gene: TRBJ2-5
clone size: .
CDR3 DNA: TGTGCCAGCAGTATAGGGACAGGGGGCCCAGAGACCCAGTACTTC
CDR3 protein: CASSIGTGGPETQYF

D gene: TRBD2
V gene: TRBV3-1/TRBV3-2
J gene: TRBJ2-3
clone size: .
CDR3 DNA: TGTGCCAGCAGCCACTTTGCGGGAGACGGCACAGATACGCAGTATTTT
CDR3 protein: CASSHFAGDGTDTQYF

D gene: .
V gene: TRBV30
J gene: TRBJ2-7
clone size: few
CDR3 DNA: TGTGCCTGGCGCGGCAACTACGAGCAGTACTTC
CDR3 protein: CAWRGNYEQYF

D gene: TRBD1
V gene: TRBV10-1
J gene: TRBJ2-5
clone size: .
CDR3 DNA: TGCGCCAGCTCTCGAGACAGGGGAGAGACCCAGTACTTC
CDR3 protein: CASSRDRGETQYF

D gene: .
V gene: TRBV2
J gene: TRBJ1-1
clone size: .
CDR3 DNA: TGTGCCAGCAGAACTAAAGGGACACCAGGCACTGAAGCTTTCTTT
CDR3 protein: CASRTKGTPGTEAFF

D gene: TRBD2
V gene: TRBV3-1/TRBV3-2
J gene: TRBJ2-7
clone size: .
CDR3 DNA: TGTGCCAGCACCTCTAGCGGGAGGGCTCCCGAGCAGTACTTC
CDR3 protein: CASTSSGRAPEQYF

D gene: .
V gene: TRBV12-5
J gene: TRBJ2-1
clone size: .
CDR3 DNA: TGTGCTAGTGGTTCTCCCGGGGGAGTTGGATACAATGAGCAGTTCTTC
CDR3 protein: CASGSPGGVGYNEQFF

D gene: TRBD2
V gene: TRBV11-2
J gene: TRBJ2-7
clone size: once
CDR3 DNA: TGTGCCAGCTCCTGGAGCGGGAATCGGGCCGAGCAGTACTTC
CDR3 protein: CASSWSGNRAEQYF

D gene: TRBD2
V gene: TRBV29-1
J gene: TRBJ2-7
clone size: .
CDR3 DNA: TGCAGCGTGGTCAAGGTGCGGGAGACCTTCTACGAGCAGTACTTC
CDR3 protein: CSVVKVRETFYEQYF

D gene: .
V gene: TRBV25-1
J gene: TRBJ1-1
clone size: .
CDR3 DNA: TGTGCCAGCCTAAACCTGAGGAACACTGAAGCTTTCTTT
CDR3 protein: CASLNLRNTEAFF

D gene: TRBD1
V gene: TRBV5-1
J gene: TRBJ2-3
clone size: .
CDR3 DNA: TGCGCCAGCAGCTTGGGGCCCAGGGGGCAAGATACGCAGTATTTT
CDR3 protein: CASSLGPRGQDTQYF

D gene: .
V gene: TRBV5-1
J gene: TRBJ2-1
clone size: .
CDR3 DNA: TGCGCCAGCAGCTTGGGACAGGCCGGTTACAATGAGCAGTTCTTC
CDR3 protein: CASSLGQAGYNEQFF

D gene: .
V gene: TRBV6-5
J gene: TRBJ1-1
clone size: few
CDR3 DNA: TGTGCCAGCAGCCTACGTCCGAACACTGAAGCTTTCTTT
CDR3 protein: CASSLRPNTEAFF

D gene: .
V gene: TRBV11-2
J gene: TRBJ2-1
clone size: .
CDR3 DNA: TGTGCCAGCAGCTTAGAGCTCCGAGCGTATGAGCAGTTCTTC
CDR3 protein: CASSLELRAYEQFF

D gene: .
V gene: TRBV19
J gene: TRBJ2-3
clone size: .
CDR3 DNA: TGTGCCAGTAGCCGGGGGATACCGGGACAGCGCTCAGATACGCAGTATTTT
CDR3 protein: CASSRGIPGQRSDTQYF

D gene: TRBD1
V gene: TRBV18
J gene: TRBJ1-2
clone size: .
CDR3 DNA: TGTGCCAGCTCACCTGGGACAGCTAACTATGGCTACACCTTC
CDR3 protein: CASSPGTANYGYTF

D gene: TRBD1
V gene: TRBV5-1
J gene: TRBJ1-2
clone size: .
CDR3 DNA: TGCGCCAGCAGCCGAGGCACAGGGGATAACTATGGCTACACCTTC
CDR3 protein: CASSRGTGDNYGYTF

D gene: TRBD2
V gene: TRBV25-1
J gene: TRBJ2-7
clone size: .
CDR3 DNA: TGTGCCAGCAGTGAGGACAGCGGGGGCTCCTACGAGCAGTACTTC
CDR3 protein: CASSEDSGGSYEQYF

D gene: .
V gene: TRBV2
J gene: TRBJ1-2
clone size: .
CDR3 DNA: TGTGCCAGCACCTTGCGACAGATGAGTAACTATGGCTACACCTTC
CDR3 protein: CASTLRQMSNYGYTF

D gene: TRBD2
V gene: TRBV30
J gene: TRBJ2-1
clone size: .
CDR3 DNA: TGTGCCTGGGGCCGACTAGCGGGAGCTCCTTTTCGCAATGAGCAGTTCTTC
CDR3 protein: CAWGRLAGAPFRNEQFF

D gene: TRBD2
V gene: TRBV27
J gene: TRBJ2-4
clone size: .
CDR3 DNA: TGTGCCAGCAGTTTACAGGGACGGGGGGGATTAGCCAAAAACATTCAGTACTTC
CDR3 protein: CASSLQGRGGLAKNIQYF

D gene: TRBD1
V gene: TRBV6-5
J gene: TRBJ2-7
clone size: .
CDR3 DNA: TGTGCCAGCAGCTACCAAGACAGGGTTTCCTACGAGCAGTACTTC
CDR3 protein: CASSYQDRVSYEQYF

D gene: TRBD2
V gene: TRBV19
J gene: TRBJ2-1
clone size: .
CDR3 DNA: TGTGCCAGTAGTGCAGCTAGCGGGTTAGGGTATGAGCAGTTCTTC
CDR3 protein: CASSAASGLGYEQFF

D gene: TRBD1
V gene: TRBV7-9
J gene: TRBJ2-1
clone size: .
CDR3 DNA: TGTGCCAGCAGCGCCCGCCCAGGGGGTGGAAAGAATGAGCAGTTCTTC
CDR3 protein: CASSARPGGGKNEQFF

D gene: TRBD1
V gene: TRBV11-3
J gene: TRBJ1-6
clone size: few
CDR3 DNA: TGTGCCAGCAGCTTACGGCGACAGGGATCCTATAATTCACCCCTCCACTTT
CDR3 protein: CASSLRRQGSYNSPLHF

D gene: TRBD2
V gene: TRBV9
J gene: TRBJ2-1
clone size: medium-sized
CDR3 DNA: TGTGCCAGCAGCGTAGACCGGGGACTAAACAATGAGCAGTTCTTC
CDR3 protein: CASSVDRGLNNEQFF

D gene: .
V gene: TRBV29-1
J gene: TRBJ1-2
clone size: .
CDR3 DNA: TGCAGCGTTCCGGGGTACTATGGCTACACCTTC
CDR3 protein: CSVPGYYGYTF

D gene: .
V gene: TRBV7-6
J gene: TRBJ2-6
clone size: .
CDR3 DNA: TGTGCCAGCAGCTTAGCGGTGGCAGGGGCTAGCTCTGGGGCCAACGTCCTGACTTTC
CDR3 protein: CASSLAVAGASSGANVLTF

D gene: TRBD2
V gene: TRBV6-5
J gene: TRBJ2-7
clone size: .
CDR3 DNA: TGTGCCAGCAGTTACCGTAGCGGGGGCCGCTACGAGCAGTACTTC
CDR3 protein: CASSYRSGGRYEQYF

D gene: .
V gene: TRBV12-3/TRBV12-4
J gene: TRBJ1-2
clone size: .
CDR3 DNA: TGTGCCAGCAGCCGGGAGTTTTATGGCTACACCTTC
CDR3 protein: CASSREFYGYTF

D gene: TRBD2
V gene: TRBV7-9
J gene: TRBJ2-7
clone size: .
CDR3 DNA: TGTGCCAGCAGCAAACTAGCGGGAGCCGTCTCCTACGAGCAGTACTTC
CDR3 protein: CASSKLAGAVSYEQYF

D gene: .
V gene: TRBV9
J gene: TRBJ1-1
clone size: .
CDR3 DNA: TGTGCCAGCAGCGTAGTTCAGGAGAACACTGAAGCTTTCTTT
CDR3 protein: CASSVVQENTEAFF

D gene: .
V gene: TRBV7-3
J gene: TRBJ1-1
clone size: .
CDR3 DNA: TGTGCCAGCAGCCTCATCGGGTTAACGACGAACACTGAAGCTTTCTTT
CDR3 protein: CASSLIGLTTNTEAFF

D gene: .
V gene: TRBV3-1/TRBV3-2
J gene: TRBJ2-3
clone size: .
CDR3 DNA: TGTGCCAGCAGCCTACGGGGTAGCACAGATACGCAGTATTTT
CDR3 protein: CASSLRGSTDTQYF

D gene: TRBD1
V gene: TRBV5-1
J gene: TRBJ1-2
clone size: few
CDR3 DNA: TGCGCCAGCAGCTTGGGGCACCGGGACAGGAACTATGGCTACACCTTC
CDR3 protein: CASSLGHRDRNYGYTF